Below are 12 T cell receptor beta chains sequenced from a single sample in a study of post-analysis software for immune sequencing data (dated by TCRdb to 2015 to 2017). The paper's findings and limits, for the study overall: Patients showed significantly higher frequencies than controls for a handful of TRBV segments, among them TRBV5-6, TRBV5-1 and TRBV20-1.

Receptor amplification or capture employed PCR. The sample was run on an Illumina HiSeq 2500. To reduce PCR and sequencing biases, unique molecular identifiers were incorporated into the TCR beta cDNA libraries. TCRdb took the public reads, trimmed them with fastp at Q25, ran MiXCR for clone calling and kept in-frame beta chains. Entries are consolidated by CDR3 protein sequence, retaining the most common genes and DNA. Counted in this sample were approximately 150,000 distinct CDR3 sequences; about 30% of them appeared once. Roughly 1.6% of the sample comes from the top ten. The antigens for these receptors are not known. Sequenced sample: blood. The receptors originated from a girl between 10 and 17 years old with multiple sclerosis.

This clonotype has ten or more counts. The chain uses TRBV5-1 and TRBJ2-7, with TRBD2 identical over 13 bases. V trimming: 5 bases; J trimming: 2 bases; junction bases outside the gene matches: 7. CDR1 and CDR2 (germline): SGHRS, YFSETQ. The length of the CDR3 is 16 residues. The CDR3 coding sequence is TGCGCCAGCAGTTTCGGGACTAGCGGGACAACCTACGAGCAGTACTTC. Protein: CASSFGTSGTTYEQYF.

As regards this clonotype: This clone may be a read error of a much larger clone one base away. CDR3 region: CAIARQGITAFYGYTF. In DNA, the CDR3 is TGTGCCATCGCGAGACAGGGAATAACTGCTTTCTATGGCTACACCTTC. The chain joins TRBV10-3 to TRBJ1-2; TRBD1 matches at 7 bases. V dropped 8 bases and J dropped 4; count of bases not matched to a gene: 16. CDR3 length: 16 amino acids. Germline loops: CDR1 ENHRY, CDR2 SYGVKD.

Worth noting for this clonotype: This may come from a read error, since a much larger clone is one base off. This chain connects TRBV12-3 or TRBV12-4 to TRBJ2-5; TRBD1 might be the D (7 bases). Trimming took off 5 bases at V and 1 base at J, with 20 bases between the two ends. This CDR3 has 17 residues. CDR3 coding DNA: TGTGCCAGCAGTCCCGTCGAGGCAGGGGGGCTCCAAGAGACCCAGTACTTC. Its protein product is CASSPVEAGGLQETQYF.

This clonotype was picked up many times. V and J are TRBV3-1 and TRBJ2-3; 10 bases align to TRBD2. The CDR3 is made up of 15 amino acids. V dropped 8 bases and J dropped 4; count of bases not matched to a gene: 9. Germline assignment: CDR1 LGHDT and CDR2 YNNKEL (reference sequence). DNA for the CDR3: TGTGCCAGCGGATCGAGCGGGAGGGATGCAGATACGCAGTATTTT. Its protein is CASGSSGRDADTQYF.

The chain links TRBV12-3 or TRBV12-4 to TRBJ1-2, with a tentative D call TRBD1 (6 bases). The V and J ends lost 5 bases and 6 bases respectively, with 19 bases between them. The CDR3 loop spans 15 amino acids. As DNA, the CDR3 is TGTGCCAGCAGTGATGACATGGACAGCGCGAATGGCTACACCTTC. Translation: CASSDDMDSANGYTF.

This clonotype was observed a handful of times. This sequence joins TRBV27 and TRBJ1-4, with a weak D call TRBD1 (5 bases). Trimming took off 6 bases at V and 0 bases at J, with 14 bases between the two ends. This CDR3 region has 16 residues. Germline lookup yields CDR1 MNHEY and CDR2 SMNVEV (reference sequence). The CDR3 reads CASRAEGRATNEKLFF. CDR3 nucleotides: TGTGCCAGCAGGGCGGAGGGGCGGGCAACTAATGAAAAACTGTTTTTT.

This clonotype was picked up one time. This clone may be a read error of a much larger clone one base away. The J gene is TRBJ2-7, the V gene TRBV7-9, with TRBD2 as a possible D gene (5 bases). V was shortened by 1 base and J by 4 bases, with 8 bases between the two germline ends. This CDR3 is 13 amino acids long. In germline, CDR1 is SEHNR, CDR2 FQNEAQ (reference sequence). This CDR3 reads CASSLVEGYEQYF. In nucleotides, the CDR3 is TGTGCCAGCAGCTTAGTTGAGGGATACGAGCAGTACTTC.

This clonotype was counted between two and nine times. The chain couples TRBV5-1 to TRBJ2-3, with 8 bases fitting TRBD2. There are 15 residues in the CDR3. CDR1 and CDR2 (germline): SGHRS, YFSETQ. The V and J ends lost 4 bases and 4 bases, in that order; junction bases with no gene match: 8. This chain's CDR3 is CASSTGGGPADTQYF. In nucleotides, the CDR3 is TGCGCCAGCAGCACCGGGGGGGGACCCGCAGATACGCAGTATTTT.

The table lists this clonotype with many counts. The genes are TRBV6-5 and TRBJ1-2; no firm D call. The CDR3 totals 13 residues. Germline values: CDR1 MNHEY, CDR2 SVGAGI. V lost 7 bases, J lost 2 bases, and 11 bases lay in between. DNA of the CDR3: TGTGCCAGCACTCTTAACGGGAACTATGGCTACACCTTC. Translated, it gives CASTLNGNYGYTF.

Only a few counts were recorded for this clonotype. The chain carries TRBV7-2 and TRBJ2-1, with D unclear. The V end lost 1 base, the J end lost 8 bases, and 9 bases lay between the germline ends. The CDR3 sequence is 13 residues long. Germline V lookup: CDR1 SGHTA, CDR2 FQGNSA. The CDR3 spells CASSLDVADEQFF. The CDR3 DNA is TGTGCCAGCAGCTTAGACGTAGCCGATGAGCAGTTCTTC.

The chain employs TRBV4-1 and TRBJ2-2; D gene unclear. The ends were cut back, 0 bases at V and 0 bases at J, with 5 bases in the middle. The CDR3 totals 15 residues. Germline CDR1 and CDR2: MGHRA and YSYEKL. This CDR3 reads CASSQENPNTGELFF. The CDR3 bases are TGCGCCAGCAGCCAAGAAAATCCGAACACCGGGGAGCTGTTTTTT.

In its sample, this clonotype was seen many times. The J gene is TRBJ2-5, the V gene TRBV5-1; D is unresolved. The germline V and J ends were trimmed by 5 bases and 4 bases, with 3 bases remaining between them. This CDR3 comprises 10 residues. Per the germline V gene, CDR1 is SGHRS and CDR2 is YFSETQ. CDR3 region: CASSGETQYF. The CDR3 coding sequence is TGCGCCAGCAGTGGAGAGACCCAGTACTTC.